Below are 2 T cell receptor beta chains sequenced from a single sample in a study of cytomegalovirus exposure and HLA in healthy donors. 60 Vbeta and 13 Jbeta primers were used in PCR. Clones were read by immunoSEQ multiplex PCR, and TCRdb kept only the in-frame ones, dropping some. The sample yields more than 80,000 clones, about 78% seen once. The specimen was PBMCs. These receptor sequences come from a young man in good health and CMV-seropositive.

This rearrangement joins TRBV4-1 to TRBJ1-2, with 8 nucleotides matching TRBD1. The germline gives CDR1 MGHRA, CDR2 YSYEKL. V gave up 5 bases and J gave up 2 bases; unmatched junction bases: 4. The CDR3 has 14 amino acids. CDR3 DNA: TGCGCCAGCAGCACCCGGACAGGGAACTATGGCTACACCTTC. It encodes CASSTRTGNYGYTF.

The J gene is TRBJ2-1, the V gene TRBV9; weak D call: TRBD2 (5 bases). The length of the CDR3 is 14 residues. V was pared by 4 bases and J by 9 bases, with 17 bases between. Germline-derived CDR1 and CDR2 are SGDLS and YYNGEE. CDR3 DNA sequence: TGTGCCAGCAGCCCCCACGTGGGAGATGTTGAGCAGTTCTTC. Its translation is CASSPHVGDVEQFF.